Listed below are T cell receptor beta chains from one sample, sequenced in a study of cytomegalovirus exposure and HLA in healthy donors. Only in-frame clones appear in the TCRdb table, and some are missing; sequencing was by immunoSEQ multiplex PCR. The sample yields about 200,000 clones, roughly 85% seen once. Sequenced material: PBMCs. The receptors were sampled from a woman aged 18-29 years in good health and CMV-seronegative. Each CDR3 is given with its conserved first and last residue. The size of a clone is reported for some rows only, either as once, few or many, or as a class for expanded clones.

clone size: .
V gene: TRBV27
CDR3 protein: CASSPPGRGGTDTQYF

clone size: .
V gene: TRBV7-2
CDR3 protein: CASSQIKRYRAQDYGYTF

clone size: .
V gene: TRBV4-2
CDR3 protein: CASSQDRGRRYGYTF

clone size: .
V gene: TRBV4-1
CDR3 protein: CASSQAPGQPYGQYF

clone size: .
V gene: TRBV29-1
CDR3 protein: CSAQGDRGLRGGVGELFF

clone size: .
V gene: TRBV27
CDR3 protein: CASSPRTSGRTSYEQYF

clone size: .
V gene: TRBV7-2
CDR3 protein: CASSPGNGAGYGYTF

clone size: .
V gene: TRBV14
CDR3 protein: CASSQGLAGVGGTQYF

clone size: .
V gene: TRBV11-2
CDR3 protein: CASSYQTGSSYNEQFF

clone size: .
V gene: TRBV6-1
CDR3 protein: CASSESGVPYEQYF

clone size: .
V gene: TRBV10-3
CDR3 protein: CAISDLAGGSGDEQFF

clone size: .
V gene: TRBV7-9
CDR3 protein: CASSPRVAGVLYEQYF

clone size: .
V gene: TRBV11-3
CDR3 protein: CASSSDLHSYNEQFF

clone size: .
V gene: TRBV6-1
CDR3 protein: CASSFRVGTDTQYF

clone size: .
V gene: TRBV5-1
CDR3 protein: CASSLSSGFTEAFF

clone size: .
V gene: TRBV4-3
CDR3 protein: CASSQGLAGVNEQFF

clone size: .
V gene: TRBV7-9
CDR3 protein: CASSAGLAGNEQFF

clone size: once
V gene: TRBV5-6
CDR3 protein: CASSLSGGFSEQYF

clone size: .
V gene: TRBV4-1
CDR3 protein: CASSQGGSSGYNEQFF

clone size: .
V gene: TRBV15
CDR3 protein: CATSRDGQGTDTQYF

clone size: .
V gene: TRBV7-8
CDR3 protein: CASTARETQYF

clone size: .
V gene: TRBV7-9
CDR3 protein: CASSRRDGPFANTGELFF

clone size: .
V gene: TRBV5-5
CDR3 protein: CASSSLAGEGTEKLFF

clone size: .
V gene: TRBV19
CDR3 protein: CASRDRGTETQYF

clone size: .
V gene: TRBV5-1
CDR3 protein: CASSFGVEAFF

clone size: .
V gene: TRBV27
CDR3 protein: CASSWASGITDTQYF

clone size: .
V gene: TRBV15
CDR3 protein: CATSRDYDGSQETQYF

clone size: .
V gene: TRBV4-2
CDR3 protein: CASSQALQGYRYGYTF

clone size: .
V gene: TRBV6-1
CDR3 protein: CASSGRGREGSTDTQYF

clone size: .
V gene: TRBV14
CDR3 protein: CASSQGPWTSGSSETQYF

clone size: few
V gene: TRBV28
CDR3 protein: CASTPGGSNYGYTF

clone size: .
V gene: TRBV30
CDR3 protein: CAWSAGSSGANVLTF

clone size: .
V gene: TRBV5-1
CDR3 protein: CASSLPKSPGNEQFF

clone size: .
V gene: TRBV27
CDR3 protein: CASSILLAGGYNEQFF

clone size: .
V gene: TRBV28
CDR3 protein: CASSLRRVGGRGPYNEQFF

clone size: .
V gene: TRBV27
CDR3 protein: CASSLGQAWDEQFF

clone size: .
V gene: TRBV28
CDR3 protein: CASSSPGSGNTIYF

clone size: .
V gene: TRBV27
CDR3 protein: CASSFRGVDQPQHF

clone size: .
V gene: TRBV4-2
CDR3 protein: CASSQQSGGAGYGYTF

clone size: .
V gene: TRBV5-1
CDR3 protein: CASEGDGDYGYTF

clone size: .
V gene: TRBV7-2
CDR3 protein: CASSDPHRGQRNQPQHF

clone size: .
V gene: TRBV11-3
CDR3 protein: CASSKTRTGPYNEQFF

clone size: .
V gene: TRBV27
CDR3 protein: CASRGDRHYGYTF

clone size: .
V gene: TRBV6-1
CDR3 protein: CASTLTSGEHNEQFF

clone size: .
V gene: TRBV27
CDR3 protein: CASSLAGQDQPQHF

clone size: .
V gene: TRBV6-1
CDR3 protein: CASVGAWVDTQYF

clone size: .
V gene: TRBV18
CDR3 protein: CASSPPLEGARGYTF

clone size: .
V gene: TRBV28
CDR3 protein: CASSFIRPGVIYRVSYEQYF

clone size: .
V gene: TRBV29-1
CDR3 protein: CSVGTGIQETQYF

clone size: .
V gene: TRBV27
CDR3 protein: CASSTNRGLLGGEEQYF

clone size: .
V gene: TRBV4-1
CDR3 protein: CASSLRLAGANEQFF

clone size: .
V gene: TRBV9
CDR3 protein: CASSGDRDSTYNEQFF

clone size: .
V gene: TRBV28
CDR3 protein: CASSPRGRGSSYEQYF

clone size: once
V gene: TRBV5-8
CDR3 protein: CASTRQGVLYTEAFF

clone size: .
V gene: TRBV4-3
CDR3 protein: CASSQESSGVAKNIQYF

clone size: once
V gene: TRBV7-2
CDR3 protein: CASSPLTGDGYTF

clone size: .
V gene: TRBV28
CDR3 protein: CASSLGGGRPTFF